These 29 T cell receptor beta chains originate from one sample sequenced in a study of CD8+CD57+ T cells in acquired aplastic anemia. CDR3 and TCR beta VDJ profiling relied on a genomic DNA template. A single record per CDR3 protein comes from TCRdb applying MiXCR to the reads. The sample contains about 400,000 distinct CDR3 sequences, roughly 68% of which appear only once. The sequencing input was sorted CD4+, CD8+, or CD8+CD57+ T cells (not recorded which) from PBMCs. These receptors were collected from a human donor in good health, serving as a control.

This clonotype was detected ten times or more. The CDR3 region has the DNA TGTGCCAGCAGCTTCGGGCGGGAGAGCACAGATACGCAGTATTTT. Translation gives CASSFGRESTDTQYF. The chain has TRBV7-3 and TRBJ2-3; 7 positions match TRBD2. This CDR3 region has 15 residues. Germline V gene lookup returns CDR1 SGHTA and CDR2 FQGTGA. After removal of 3 bases from V and 0 bases from J, the junction contained 3 bases not matched to a gene.

The chain carries TRBV7-2 and TRBJ2-7, with a tentative D call TRBD1 (6 bases). The germline V gene encodes CDR1 SGHTA and CDR2 FQGNSA. Trimming took off 3 bases at V and 2 bases at J, with 11 bases between the two ends. The CDR3 totals 14 residues. The CDR3 DNA reads TGTGCCAGCAGCTTGGGGGCCCTGGCCTACGAGCAGTACGTC. Amino acid sequence: CASSLGALAYEQYV.

On this clonotype: A much larger clone is a single base away; this may be a read error. The rearrangement uses TRBV4-1 and TRBJ1-4; no clear D. V was trimmed by 2 bases and J by 7 bases, leaving 20 bases between them. The CDR3 length is 17 residues. The germline CDR1 and CDR2 sequences are MGHRA and YSYEKL. This CDR3 reads CASSQQNPVEGGEKLFF. As DNA, the CDR3 is TGCGCCAGCAGCCAACAGAACCCCGTTGAAGGTGGTGAAAAACTGTTTTTT.

A word on this clonotype: The CDR3 does not end in the conserved phenylalanine or tryptophan, so this is likely a read error. It is unclear where the CDR3 begins or ends on the DNA, so no DNA is shown, and the CDR3 is as TCRdb lists it. The chain recombines TRBV7-7 with TRBJ1-2. Looked up from germline, CDR1 is SSHAT and CDR2 is FNYEAQ (reference sequence). The CDR3 is 13 residues long, ends included. This CDR3 is CASSLASGGTDTQ.

This clonotype was observed at least ten times. V gene TRBV6-5 combines with J gene TRBJ1-1; D may be TRBD1 (5 bases). Germline V gives CDR1 MNHEY, CDR2 SVGAGI. The CDR3 has 15 amino acids. Trimming removed 0 bases from V and 4 bases from J, with 12 bases in between. CDR3 in amino acids: CASSYSTGRATEAFF. CDR3 DNA: TGTGCCAGCAGTTACTCGACGGGGCGCGCCACTGAAGCTTTCTTT.

The chain recombines TRBV7-9 with TRBJ1-2; D is ambiguous. The length of the CDR3 is 12 residues. Between the trimmed V and J ends, which lost 2 bases and 7 bases, there was a span of 8 bases. The germline V gene encodes CDR1 SEHNR and CDR2 FQNEAQ (reference sequence). The CDR3 reads CASSLSVGGYTF. The DNA for the CDR3 is TGTGCCAGCAGCTTAAGTGTGGGTGGCTACACCTTC. Drawing the rest from reference TRBV7-9 and TRBJ1-2, the complete variable domain is DTGVSQNPRHKITKRGQNVTFRCDPISEHNRLYWYRQTLGQGPEFLTYFQNEAQLEKSRLLSDRFSAERPKGSFSTLEIQRTEQGDSAMYLCASSLSVGGYTFGSGTRLTVV.

The V gene is TRBV10-3, the J gene TRBJ1-6; D unclear. The CDR3 is 12 residues long. V lost 2 bases to trimming and J lost 6 bases, with 2 bases between them. CDR1 is ENHRY, CDR2 SYGVKD, per germline. In DNA, the CDR3 is TGTGCCATCAGTGAGGTTAATTCACCCCTCCACTTT. Its protein is CAISEVNSPLHF.

This clonotype showed up just a few times. The chain employs TRBV7-8 and TRBJ2-7; D is perhaps TRBD2 (6 bases). Germline-derived CDR1 and CDR2 are SGHVS and FQNEAQ. V shed 5 bases and J shed 6 bases, with 14 bases lying between them. The CDR3 runs to 13 residues. The CDR3 DNA reads TGTGCCAGCAGCCAACCAGAGGGAGGCGAGCAGTACTTC. Encoded protein: CASSQPEGGEQYF.

This clonotype was seen ten or more times. The chain joins TRBV29-1 to TRBJ1-6; unclear D gene. In germline, CDR1 is SQVTM, CDR2 ANQGSEA. This CDR3 spans 13 amino acids. V lost 7 bases and J lost 10, with 17 bases in between. The CDR3 sequence: CSGRESFGSPLHF. Here the CDR3 DNA reads TGCAGCGGGAGGGAAAGCTTCGGGTCACCCCTCCACTTT.

The DNA for the CDR3 is TGTGCCAGCGTGGGGGGGCAGGAAGGCTACACCTTC. Its protein product is CASVGGQEGYTF. The V gene is TRBV6-1, the J gene TRBJ1-2; possible D gene TRBD1, 6 bases. The germline V and J ends were trimmed by 8 bases and 8 bases, with 15 bases remaining between them. This CDR3 contains 12 residues. The germline V gene has CDR1 MNHNS and CDR2 SASEGT.

The table lists this clonotype with many counts. The chain recombines TRBV10-3 with TRBJ2-2, with 7 bases identical to TRBD2. The CDR3 runs 14 residues. In germline, CDR1 is ENHRY, CDR2 SYGVKD. The CDR3 is CAIGTKMNTGELFF. Written as DNA, the CDR3 is TGTGCGATCGGGACTAAAATGAACACCGGGGAGCTGTTTTTT.

The chain has TRBV11-3 and TRBJ2-7, with 8 nucleotides matching TRBD1. The CDR3 is made up of 16 amino acids. Germline CDR1 reads SGHNT; CDR2 reads YENEEA. Unmatched junction bases numbered 17, after V lost 5 bases and J lost 8 bases. CDR3 in amino acids: CASSMGGQGFHEQQYF. CDR3 sequence (DNA): TGTGCCAGCAGCATGGGTGGACAGGGATTCCACGAGCAGCAGTACTTC.

This clonotype was counted many times. This chain links TRBV4-3 with TRBJ2-1, with 10 positions matching TRBD2. Germline values: CDR1 LGHNA, CDR2 YSLEER. The CDR3 consists of 16 residues. V lost 1 base, J lost 8 bases, and 8 bases stayed unmatched. The CDR3 DNA reads as TGCGCCAGCAGCCAAGCACTTAGCGGGGGGTGGGATGAGCAGTTCTTC. Translating it yields CASSQALSGGWDEQFF.

This clonotype was picked up many times. CDR3 DNA: TGCAGCGTTGGCGGAATGGGGAATCAGCCCCAGCATTTT. Its translation is CSVGGMGNQPQHF. The J gene is TRBJ1-5, the V gene TRBV29-1; D not certain. This CDR3 is built from 13 residues. Germline V CDR1 and CDR2: SQVTM, ANQGSEA. Trimming removed 4 bases at V and 4 bases at J, with 11 bases between.

V gene TRBV6-6 combines with J gene TRBJ2-1; D perhaps matches TRBD2 (5 bases). Germline CDR1 MNHNY, CDR2 SVGAGI (reference sequence). V shed 5 bases and J shed 13 bases, with 9 bases lying between them. The CDR3 runs to 10 residues. In nucleotides, the CDR3 is TGTGCCAGCAGTACTCGGGGACAGTTCTTC. Its protein is CASSTRGQFF.

The genes are TRBV11-2 and TRBJ1-6; 7 nucleotides line up with TRBD1. Germline values: CDR1 SGHAT, CDR2 FQNNGV. The junction had 8 bases not matched to a gene; V was cut back by 5 bases and J by 7 bases. The CDR3 runs 15 residues. CDR3: CASSQKTGFNSPLHF. The CDR3, as DNA: TGTGCCAGCAGCCAAAAGACAGGGTTCAATTCACCCCTCCACTTT.

The chain employs TRBV11-1 and TRBJ1-1, with D possibly matching TRBD1 (5 bases). The CDR3 has 14 amino acids. V was cut by 5 bases and J by 6 bases, with 16 bases left in between. Germline-derived CDR1 and CDR2 are SGHAT and FQDESV (reference sequence). The chain's CDR3 is CASSVRQSAAEAFF. CDR3 DNA sequence: TGTGCCAGCAGCGTACGACAGAGTGCCGCTGAAGCTTTCTTT.

The sample holds one count of this clonotype. Because the CDR3's place on the DNA is in doubt, the DNA is left out and the CDR3 is given as listed by TCRdb. V and J are TRBV5-1 and TRBJ2-7; the listed D gene, TRBD1, was not tested against the DNA. The CDR3 is 24 amino acids long, termini counted. Germline CDR1 SGHRS, CDR2 YFSETQ. The CDR3 sequence is CASSPEIRSIYLCSAGQGAVEQYF.

V usage is TRBV5-4 and J usage is TRBJ2-7, with D possibly being TRBD1 or TRBD2 (6 bases each). CDR3 length: 11 residues. The V and J ends lost 5 bases and 9 bases respectively, with 12 bases between them. Germline CDR1 and CDR2: SGHNT and YYREEE (reference sequence). The CDR3 reads CASRAGHGQYF. Here the CDR3 DNA reads TGTGCCAGCAGGGCGGGACACGGGCAGTACTTC.

The V call is TRBV20-1, the J call TRBJ2-7, with D perhaps given as TRBD1 or TRBD2 (5 bases each). The germline gives CDR1 DFQATT, CDR2 SNEGSKA (reference sequence). Trimming cost V 1 base and J 7 bases, with 14 bases left between them. The CDR3 runs to 13 residues. The CDR3 spells CSARVAGTGEQYF. The CDR3 nucleotides read TGCAGTGCTAGAGTAGCAGGGACCGGGGAGCAGTACTTC.

This chain uses TRBV3-1 with TRBJ2-1; D is unclear. Germline V gene sequence: CDR1 LGHDT, CDR2 YNNKEL (reference sequence). V gave up 6 bases and J gave up 10 bases, with 10 bases separating them. The CDR3 runs to 11 residues. The CDR3 region has the DNA TGTGCCAGCAGTTTATGCCGGGAGCAGTTCTTC. Protein: CASSLCREQFF.

Remarks on this clonotype: The germline gene is not matched at one end of the junction; a read error may be the cause. This rearrangement joins TRBV7-2 to TRBJ2-7, with a tentative D call TRBD2 (5 bases). Germline CDR1 reads SGHTA; CDR2 reads FQGNSA. The CDR3 sequence is 14 residues long. The CDR3 DNA reads as TGTGCCACCTCCCGGGATATAGACACTGAAGCTTTCTATTTC. Encoded protein: CATSRDIDTEAFYF.

At least ten counts were recorded for this clonotype. The genes are TRBV2 and TRBJ1-3; D gene unclear. The length of the CDR3 is 14 residues. Germline assignment: CDR1 SNHLY and CDR2 FYNNEI. The V and J ends lost 3 bases and 2 bases respectively, with 8 bases between them. CDR3 sequence reads: CASSEKKAGNTIYF. The CDR3 DNA sequence: TGTGCCAGCAGTGAGAAGAAGGCTGGAAACACCATATATTTT.

The chain uses TRBV19 and TRBJ2-7; the D gene is possibly TRBD1 (6 bases). The CDR3 runs 13 residues. V was trimmed by 4 bases and J by 5 bases, leaving 12 bases between them. CDR1 is LNHDA, CDR2 SQIVND, per germline (reference sequence). This chain's CDR3 is CASSTRDMNEQYF. The CDR3 DNA is TGTGCCAGTAGTACCCGGGACATGAACGAGCAGTACTTC.

This clonotype was observed a few times. This sequence joins TRBV14 and TRBJ2-5, with D tentatively TRBD1 (6 bases). Trimming pared 1 base from V and 1 base from J, leaving 10 bases between. The germline V gene has CDR1 SGHDN and CDR2 FVKESK. This CDR3 is 15 amino acids long. CDR3 coding DNA: TGTGCCAGCAGCCAAGTCAGGGGCTTCCAAGAGACCCAGTACTTC. Amino acid sequence: CASSQVRGFQETQYF.

This chain joins TRBV7-2 and TRBJ1-2; maybe TRBD1 (6 bases). CDR3 length: 14 amino acids. Looked up from germline, CDR1 is SGHTA and CDR2 is FQGNSA. Trimming took off 3 bases at V and 6 bases at J, with 14 bases between the two ends. The CDR3 here is CASSLGHLSDGYTF. As DNA, the CDR3 is TGTGCCAGCAGCTTGGGACACCTCTCTGATGGCTACACCTTC.

The V gene is TRBV10-1, the J gene TRBJ1-3, with D perhaps matching TRBD1 (5 bases). Germline V gene data show CDR1 as WNHNN and CDR2 as SYGVQD (reference sequence). V gave up 5 bases and J gave up 12 bases, with 20 bases separating them. The CDR3 loop spans 14 amino acids. The CDR3 DNA is TGCGCCAGCAGTTCCAACAGGCCTGGGAAAAGCATATATTTT. Protein: CASSSNRPGKSIYF.

This chain uses TRBV9 with TRBJ1-1, with D unresolved. V lost 0 bases and J lost 1, with 10 bases in between. The length of the CDR3 is 15 residues. The germline gives CDR1 SGDLS, CDR2 YYNGEE. The CDR3: CASSVGRGKNTEAFF. Here the CDR3 DNA reads TGTGCCAGCAGCGTAGGAAGAGGTAAGAACACTGAAGCTTTCTTT.

Note on this clonotype: A read error may account for a junction end that differs from germline. This chain joins TRBV2 and TRBJ2-4; D tentatively fits TRBD1 or TRBD2 (5 bases each). The CDR3 runs to 17 residues. CDR1 and CDR2 from the germline V gene are SNHLY and FYNNEI. CDR3 in amino acids: CASSEIVSSEGSNSQCF. As DNA, the CDR3 is TGTGCCAGCAGTGAAATTGTGAGTAGCGAGGGGTCGAATAGTCAATGCTTC.